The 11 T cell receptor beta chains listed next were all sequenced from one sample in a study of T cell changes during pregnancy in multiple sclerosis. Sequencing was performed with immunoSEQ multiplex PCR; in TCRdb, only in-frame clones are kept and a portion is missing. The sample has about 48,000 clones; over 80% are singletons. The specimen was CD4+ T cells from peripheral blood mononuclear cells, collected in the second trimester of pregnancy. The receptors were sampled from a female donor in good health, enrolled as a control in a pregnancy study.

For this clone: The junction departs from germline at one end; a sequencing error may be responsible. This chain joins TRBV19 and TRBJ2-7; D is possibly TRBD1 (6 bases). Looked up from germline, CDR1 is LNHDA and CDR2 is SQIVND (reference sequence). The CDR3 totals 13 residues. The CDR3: CATSQGHPYEQYF. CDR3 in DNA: TGTGCCACTAGTCAGGGACACCCCTACGAGCAGTACTTC.

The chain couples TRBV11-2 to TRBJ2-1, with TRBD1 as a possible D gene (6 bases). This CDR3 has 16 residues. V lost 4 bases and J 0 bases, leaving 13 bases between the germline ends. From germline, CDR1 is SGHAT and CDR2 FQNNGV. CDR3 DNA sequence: TGTGCCAGCAGCTACAGGGCAGGTAGCTCCTACAATGAGCAGTTCTTC. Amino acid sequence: CASSYRAGSSYNEQFF. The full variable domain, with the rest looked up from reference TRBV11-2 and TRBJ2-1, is EAGVAQSPRYKIIEKRQSVAFWCNPISGHATLYWYQQILGQGPKLLIQFQNNGVVDDSQLPKDRFSAERLKGVDSTLKIQPAKLEDSAVYLCASSYRAGSSYNEQFFGPGTRLTVL.

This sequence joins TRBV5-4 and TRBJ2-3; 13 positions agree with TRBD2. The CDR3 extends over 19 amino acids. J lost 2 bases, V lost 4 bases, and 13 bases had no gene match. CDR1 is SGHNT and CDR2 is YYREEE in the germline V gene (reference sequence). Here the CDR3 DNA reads TGTGCCAGCAGCCGCCGTGGGACTAGCGGGGAGGACGTCACAGATACGCAGTATTTT. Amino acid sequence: CASSRRGTSGEDVTDTQYF.

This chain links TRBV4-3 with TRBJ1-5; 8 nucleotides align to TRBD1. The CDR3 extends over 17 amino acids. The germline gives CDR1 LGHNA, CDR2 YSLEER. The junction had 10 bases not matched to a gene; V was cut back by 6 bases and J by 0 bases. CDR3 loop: CASRYRGRVCSNQPQHF. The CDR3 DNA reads TGCGCCAGCAGATACAGGGGGAGGGTATGTAGCAATCAGCCCCAGCATTTT.

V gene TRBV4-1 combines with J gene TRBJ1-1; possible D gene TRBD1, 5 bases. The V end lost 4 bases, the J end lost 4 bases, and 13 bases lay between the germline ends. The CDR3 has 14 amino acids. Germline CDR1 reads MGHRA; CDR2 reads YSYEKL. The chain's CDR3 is CASSRGGLGTEAFF. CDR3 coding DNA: TGCGCCAGCAGCCGCGGGGGGTTAGGCACTGAAGCTTTCTTT.

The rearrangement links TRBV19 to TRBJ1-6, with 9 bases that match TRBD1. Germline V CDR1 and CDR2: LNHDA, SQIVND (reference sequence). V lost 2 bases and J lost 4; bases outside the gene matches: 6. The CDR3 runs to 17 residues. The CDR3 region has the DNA TGTGCCAGTAGTATATATGACAGGGGGGCTTATAATTCACCCCTCCACTTT. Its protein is CASSIYDRGAYNSPLHF.

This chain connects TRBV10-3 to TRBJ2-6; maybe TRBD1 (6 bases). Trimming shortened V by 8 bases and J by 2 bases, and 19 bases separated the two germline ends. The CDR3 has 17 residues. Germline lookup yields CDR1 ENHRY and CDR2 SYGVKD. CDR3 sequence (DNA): TGTGCCATCCGTGGCGCAGGCCAGGGGACTGGGGCCAACGTCCTGACTTTC. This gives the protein CAIRGAGQGTGANVLTF.

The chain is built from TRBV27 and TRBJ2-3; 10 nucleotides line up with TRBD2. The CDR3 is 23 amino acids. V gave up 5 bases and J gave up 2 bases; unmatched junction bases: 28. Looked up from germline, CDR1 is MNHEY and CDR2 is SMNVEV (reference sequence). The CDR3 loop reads CASSLRRGTFPRTSGMFTDTQYF. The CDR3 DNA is TGTGCCAGCAGTCTTCGGAGGGGGACTTTCCCAAGGACTAGCGGAATGTTCACAGATACGCAGTATTTT.

CDR3 sequence: CSVADYSDYEQYF. The CDR3 DNA sequence: TGCAGCGTCGCCGACTACAGCGACTACGAGCAGTACTTC. The chain has TRBV29-1 and TRBJ2-7, with D possibly being TRBD2 (5 bases). The CDR3 length is 13 residues. Germline CDR1 is SQVTM and CDR2 is ANQGSEA. Trimming removed 6 bases at V and 3 bases at J, with 15 bases between.

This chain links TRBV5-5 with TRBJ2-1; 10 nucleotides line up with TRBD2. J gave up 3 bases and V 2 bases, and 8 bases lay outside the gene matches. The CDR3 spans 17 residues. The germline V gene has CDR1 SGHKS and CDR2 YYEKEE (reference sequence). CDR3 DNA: TGTGCCAGCAGCTTTCGAGCGGGAGGGCTCCTCTACAATGAGCAGTTCTTC. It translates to CASSFRAGGLLYNEQFF. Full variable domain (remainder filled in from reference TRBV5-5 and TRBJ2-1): DAGVTQSPTHLIKTRGQQVTLRCSPISGHKSVSWYQQVLGQGPQFIFQYYEKEERGRGNFPDRFSARQFPNYSSELNVNALLLGDSALYLCASSFRAGGLLYNEQFFGPGTRLTVL.

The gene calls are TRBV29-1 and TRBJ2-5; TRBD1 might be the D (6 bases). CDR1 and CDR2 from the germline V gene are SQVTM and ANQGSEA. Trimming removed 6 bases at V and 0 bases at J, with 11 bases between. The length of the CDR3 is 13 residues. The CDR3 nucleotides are TGCAGCGTCGCCGGACAGAACCAAGAGACCCAGTACTTC. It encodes CSVAGQNQETQYF.